This paragraph reports one T cell receptor (beta chain). The antigen it binds to is not known. Per-base quality was not reported, and no clone a single base away is much larger than it. TCRbeta CDR3 regions were amplified from genomic DNA by means of the immunoSEQ Assay, a bias-controlled multiplex PCR. Turning to the authors' computational methods: The number of nucleated cells in each sample was estimated by amplification of reference gene primers within the assay. To quantify the absolute abundance of each unique TCRbeta CDR3 rearrangement, sequence reads were collapsed and filtered. For each sample, productive Simpson clonality was calculated as the square root of Simpson's diversity index across productive rearrangements. What TCRdb holds here is the immuneACCESS table cut down to in-frame rearrangements. Part of the clones is not present; checked against another copy, under half of the missing clones reflect an unresolved V gene, and the others are unexplained. D and trimming come from the DNA, and the V and J calls and clone size come from that table. Counted in this sample were a few hundred thousand clones; around 87% of them appeared once. The ten largest clones represent roughly 1% of the sample.

In the prospective study, participants were about 18 to 95 years old, resided in 25 or so geographic areas of the United States, and were enrolled through a virtual design. Cohort assignment in the prospective study relied on participant-reported clinical history from a screening survey and a study questionnaire. Recovered participants in ImmuneRACE Cohort 3 were defined as having two consecutive negative NP/OP PCR tests, clearance from a healthcare professional, or resolution of symptoms. Each participant in the prospective study had whole blood, serum and a nasopharyngeal or oropharyngeal swab collected by mobile phlebotomists. Prospective study participants could optionally give additional blood draws and questionnaires over a roughly two-month period. Blood samples from the prospective study were shipped frozen or at room temperature prior to DNA extraction. This record comes from a study of blood T cell repertoires in COVID-19 (dated by TCRdb to 2018 to 2021). Turning to the overall study: Samples from collaborators originated in the United States, Italy and Spain and spanned both the acute and convalescent phases of COVID-19. Nearly every sample came with metadata listing a de-identified subject ID, COVID-19 status, age in years and sex. The repertoires were made available in a free public database intended to serve as a resource for research on the immune response to SARS-CoV-2. Samples came from the ongoing ImmuneRACE study (first 160 participants) plus 1,254 subjects from 6 global collaborators. The material from the prospective study consisted of cDNA or gDNA derived from T cells, B-cell-depleted T cells, or PBMCs. HLA class I and class II types, where available, came from metadata supplied by the sample provider rather than from assay-based typing. The dataset comprised deeply sampled blood TCRbeta repertoires from subjects exposed to, actively infected with, or recovered from COVID-19.

General findings and caveats noted by the study authors: Clinical and demographic metadata were provided uncurated, with the amount varying by source and participant.

A distance of 14 bases separates the germline ends of V and J, which lose 4 bases and 0 bases respectively. As encoded in the germline V gene, CDR1 is SGDLS while CDR2 is YYNGEE. The CDR3 covers 15 residues, taking in both the cysteine and the phenylalanine. The DNA shown is the 45-base CDR3, in frame from base 1. Sequenced: PBMCs or T cells enriched from blood (not recorded which). This clonotype was obtained from a man aged 18-30 years who had recovered from COVID-19. Recombination connected TRBV9 to TRBJ2-7; TRBD1 might be the D gene, on 6 matching bases. At the DNA level, the sequence is TGTGCCAGCAGCCCTACAGGGTCCTTCTCCTACGAGCAGTACTTC. This encodes CASSPTGSFSYEQYF.